This entry lists 10 T cell receptor beta chains sequenced from one sample in a study of blood T cell repertoires in COVID-19. Assay: immunoSEQ multiplex PCR; the TCRdb copy retains only in-frame clones and omits some. This sample has 200,000 to 250,000 clones, with approximately 86% found just once. Material: peripheral blood. The source of these receptors is a woman aged 25 to 39 with COVID-19, enrolled during active disease.

The chain recombines TRBV30 with TRBJ2-1; 7 bases are shared with TRBD1. The V gene end was trimmed by 3 bases and the J gene end by 0 bases; junction bases not matched to a gene: 14. The CDR3 has 18 residues. The germline V gene encodes CDR1 GTSNPN and CDR2 SVGIG (reference sequence). The CDR3 region has the DNA TGTGCCTGGAGGAGGGGGCTAGATACGGGGAGCTCCTACAATGAGCAGTTCTTC. Translation: CAWRRGLDTGSSYNEQFF.

The chain combines TRBV6-6 with TRBJ1-5, with a possible D match to TRBD1 (5 bases). Germline CDR1 and CDR2: MNHNY and SVGAGI (reference sequence). Trimming removed 0 bases at V and 1 base at J, with 10 bases between. The CDR3 is made up of 16 amino acids. The CDR3 spells CASSYSGGISNQPQHF. For the CDR3, the DNA is TGTGCCAGCAGTTACTCGGGGGGTATCAGCAATCAGCCCCAGCATTTT.

This sequence joins TRBV28 and TRBJ2-1; 9 positions agree with TRBD2. The V and J ends lost 4 bases and 8 bases, in that order; junction bases with no gene match: 6. Germline V gene data show CDR1 as MDHEN and CDR2 as SYDVKM. This CDR3 comprises 14 residues. The CDR3 loop reads CASSSRGGHDEQFF. In DNA, the CDR3 is TGTGCCAGCAGTTCGCGGGGGGGCCATGATGAGCAGTTCTTC.

This clone has a handful of counts. The gene calls are TRBV5-1 and TRBJ1-6; 7 bases agree with TRBD1. CDR1 and CDR2 (germline): SGHRS, YFSETQ. Trimming took 3 bases from V and 6 from J; bases not matched to a gene: 3. CDR3 length: 14 amino acids. CDR3 protein: CASSSTGFNSPLHF. CDR3 sequence (DNA): TGCGCCAGCAGCTCGACAGGGTTTAATTCACCCCTCCACTTT. Complete variable domain (other parts from reference TRBV5-1 and TRBJ1-6): KAGVTQTPRYLIKTRGQQVTLSCSPISGHRSVSWYQQTPGQGLQFLFEYFSETQRNKGNFPGRFSGRQFSNSRSEMNVSTLELGDSALYLCASSSTGFNSPLHFGNGTRLTVT.

The J gene is TRBJ1-1, the V gene TRBV27; D ambiguous. The CDR3 spans 14 residues. The germline V and J ends were trimmed by 4 bases and 2 bases, with 11 bases remaining between them. Germline V gene sequence: CDR1 MNHEY, CDR2 SMNVEV (reference sequence). CDR3 sequence: CASSYNSLNTEAFF. CDR3 nucleotides: TGTGCCAGCAGTTATAACAGCTTAAACACTGAAGCTTTCTTT.

This chain joins TRBV12-5 and TRBJ2-3; 10 bases line up with TRBD1. The trim removed 1 base at V and 0 bases at J, leaving 13 bases unmatched. The CDR3 runs 20 residues. Per the germline V gene, CDR1 is LGHNT and CDR2 is FRNRAP. CDR3 protein: CASGLDGTGALSESTDTQYF. In DNA form, the CDR3 reads TGTGCTAGTGGTTTGGACGGGACAGGGGCTCTCTCTGAAAGCACAGATACGCAGTATTTT.

CDR3 residues: CASSQSSAGELFF. The CDR3 nucleotides are TGCGCCAGCAGCCAAAGTAGTGCCGGGGAGCTGTTTTTT. V is TRBV4-1 and J is TRBJ2-2; no firm D call. Trimming removed 2 bases at V and 6 bases at J, with 7 bases between. This CDR3 contains 13 residues. Germline V lookup: CDR1 MGHRA, CDR2 YSYEKL.

This clone was detected only once. The chain combines TRBV5-1 with TRBJ2-1, with D possibly TRBD2 on 5 matching bases. Trimming removed 4 bases from V and 9 bases from J, with 20 bases in between. The V gene's germline CDR1 is SGHRS and CDR2 YFSETQ. The CDR3 has 15 residues. DNA of the CDR3: TGCGCCAGCAGCGGCGGGCGGACGGTTGTTGGTGAGCAGTTCTTC. This gives the protein CASSGGRTVVGEQFF.

The chain joins TRBV25-1 to TRBJ1-1, with D perhaps matching TRBD1 (5 bases). The germline CDR1 and CDR2 sequences are MGHDK and SYGVNS. The CDR3 runs to 13 residues. Trimming shortened V by 4 bases and J by 3 bases, and 9 bases separated the two germline ends. CDR3 sequence reads: CASSGRDYTEAFF. The CDR3 nucleotides read TGTGCCAGCAGTGGCAGGGATTACACTGAAGCTTTCTTT.

This sequence joins TRBV10-1 and TRBJ2-5; TRBD1 might be the D (6 bases). The CDR3 length is 14 residues. The germline V gene has CDR1 WNHNN and CDR2 SYGVQD (reference sequence). V was clipped by 5 bases and J by 4 bases, with 14 bases between them. Here the CDR3 DNA reads TGCGCCAGCAGTCTAACAGGGCCGGGAGAGACCCAGTACTTC. Amino acid sequence: CASSLTGPGETQYF.